Sequencing of this TCR beta chain was carried out in a study of technical replicates of blood from a few donors (dated by TCRdb to 2016 to 2017). Worth noting for this clone: The specificity of this receptor is unknown. The sample holds no much larger clone one base away, and base qualities are not on file.

Library generation was performed with the immunoSEQ multiplex PCR assay. Imported from immuneACCESS, the table was reduced by TCRdb to in-frame sequences with V and J called. These copies leave out some clones; in studies compared against another copy, an unresolved V gene accounts for under half, and the cause of the remainder is not known. The sample data list some 82,000 clones, and 85% to 95% of these were observed just once. The ten most abundant clones make up about 0.4% of the sample. The clonotype was recovered from a human donor in good health. Source material: T cells isolated from PBMCs.

The CDR3 protein sequence reads: CASSPRVGETQYF. The sequenced DNA is TGTGCCAGCTCCCCGCGGGTAGGGGAGACCCAGTACTTC. The rearrangement joined TRBV6-5 to TRBJ2-5; the D region possibly corresponds to TRBD2 (5 bases align). CDR3 length: 13 amino acids, cysteine to phenylalanine. Only the CDR3 DNA stays, 39 bases, in frame from base 1. V is clipped by 8 bases and J by 5 bases, and the sequence between their germline boundaries is 15 bases long. From a lookup of the germline V gene, CDR1 and CDR2 are MNHEY and SVGAGI.